The 25 T cell receptor beta chains reported below all come from one sample, sequenced in a study of tumor-infiltrating lymphocytes in primary liver carcinoma. Synthesis of TCR beta cDNA was carried out from 450 to 650 ng total RNA with a constant-region primer. Libraries for TCR beta were built through three nested multiplex PCR rounds, which together made up a slightly modified ARM-PCR procedure. With TRBV1-TRBV30 forward primers and a C-beta reverse primer, the first two PCR rounds were run for around 11 cycles each. Using its own MiXCR run on the multiplex PCR reads, TCRdb lists one record per CDR3 protein. The sample lists 110,000 or so distinct CDR3 sequences, around 84% occurring once. Without any cell sorting, 20-30 mg of bulk tissue yielded co-extracted RNA and DNA. The material sequenced was liver tumor tissue from sampling region 3. This sample's subset: tumor region T3, left-lateral pole. The receptors here all came from a man aged 35 to 55 with primary liver carcinoma and hepatitis B virus infection.

With regard to this clonotype: The DNA is omitted, as the CDR3 cannot be located on it reliably, and the CDR3 follows TCRdb's listing. The gene calls are TRBV6-1 and TRBJ1-2. The CDR3 extends over 13 residues, inclusive of both ends. The germline V gene encodes CDR1 MNHNS and CDR2 SASEGT. CDR3 sequence: CVSIEVPNYGCTF.

For this clonotype: The junction and the germline gene differ at one end; a read error may be behind it. The CDR3 sequence: CASGYDQGSTETFF. The CDR3 nucleotides read TGTGCCAGCGGTTACGACCAGGGAAGCACTGAAACTTTCTTT. The gene calls are TRBV6-2 or TRBV6-3 and TRBJ1-1, with TRBD1 as a possible D gene (5 bases). Germline CDR1 is MNHEY and CDR2 is SVGEGT. This CDR3 spans 14 amino acids.

This clonotype was picked up many times. The V call is TRBV5-1, the J call TRBJ2-3, with 7 bases identical to TRBD1. Germline CDR1 and CDR2: SGHRS and YFSETQ. With V trimmed by 1 base and J by 5 bases, 7 bases remained unmatched. The CDR3 is 15 amino acids. The CDR3 loop reads CASSLRGLAGDTQYF. In DNA form, the CDR3 reads TGCGCCAGCAGCTTGAGGGGGCTAGCAGGAGATACGCAGTATTTT.

In the case of this clonotype: The junction does not match germline at one end; this may be a read error. The rearrangement uses TRBV29-1 and TRBJ1-1, with D tentatively TRBD1 (5 bases). CDR3 length: 15 amino acids. Germline CDR1 SQVTM, CDR2 ANQGSEA. Written as DNA, the CDR3 is TGCAGCGTTGCCCCATGTTGGGGGATAAACACTGAAGTTTTCTTT. As protein: CSVAPCWGINTEVFF.

Remarks on this clonotype: This sequence may be a read error, since a much larger clone differs from it by one base. J is TRBJ1-2 and V is TRBV24-1; TRBD1 matches at 7 bases. J gave up 6 bases and V 3 bases, and 9 bases lay outside the gene matches. This CDR3 comprises 15 residues. Germline lookup yields CDR1 KGHDR and CDR2 SFDVKD. CDR3 in amino acids: CATSDPGGGDNGYTF. The CDR3 DNA reads TGTGCCACCAGTGATCCTGGAGGGGGCGACAATGGCTACACCTTC.

Turning to this clonotype: A junction boundary mismatches the germline segment, possibly from a read error. The chain links TRBV6-2 or TRBV6-3 to TRBJ1-1, with 7 bases that match TRBD1. CDR3 length equals 13 residues. Per the germline V gene, CDR1 is MNHEY and CDR2 is SVGEGT. The CDR3 loop is CTSRGDSHTKAFF. The CDR3 nucleotides read TGTACCAGCAGAGGGGACAGCCACACTAAAGCTTTCTTT.

This clonotype was recorded many times. The gene calls are TRBV7-9 and TRBJ2-3; D might be TRBD1 (5 bases). The V end was cut by 2 bases, the J end by 5 bases, with 14 bases between. The CDR3 runs to 15 residues. Germline CDR1 reads SEHNR; CDR2 reads FQNEAQ (reference sequence). The CDR3 protein is CASSLRRQGLDTQYF. CDR3 nucleotides: TGTGCCAGCAGCTTAAGGCGGCAGGGATTAGATACGCAGTATTTT.

For this clonotype: The germline gene is not matched at one end of the junction; a read error may be the cause. The chain recombines TRBV6-1 with TRBJ2-7, with 12 positions matching TRBD2. Germline loops: CDR1 MNHNS, CDR2 SASEGT. The CDR3 totals 15 residues. Here the CDR3 reads CANSASTSGSYEIYF. The CDR3 DNA is TGTGCCAACAGTGCTTCGACTAGCGGGAGTTACGAGATTTACTTC.

V usage is TRBV12-3 or TRBV12-4 and J usage is TRBJ1-2; D is ambiguous. This CDR3 contains 12 residues. V lost 1 base and J 11 bases, leaving 11 bases between the germline ends. CDR3 sequence (DNA): TGTGCCAGCAGTTTAGACGGTCGCGGATACACCTTC. This translates into CASSLDGRGYTF.

This clonotype has at least ten counts. The chain recombines TRBV28 with TRBJ2-1; 15 bases line up with TRBD2. Trimming at V came to 3 bases and at J to 4 bases, leaving 16 bases not matched to a gene. The germline CDR1 and CDR2 sequences are MDHEN and SYDVKM. The CDR3 spans 21 residues. CDR3 region: CASSFRGKGTSGRTGYNEQFF. The DNA of the CDR3 is TGTGCCAGCAGTTTCAGGGGGAAGGGGACTAGCGGGAGGACGGGTTACAATGAGCAGTTCTTC.

This clonotype was picked up one time. Its ends do not fully match the called genes, so a read error is possible. The genes are TRBV4-2 and TRBJ1-3, with D possibly being TRBD1 (6 bases). Germline V CDR1 and CDR2: LGHNA, YNFKEQ. The CDR3 consists of 17 residues. The CDR3 here is CASSPELGQISRNTIYF. As DNA, the CDR3 is TGTGCCAGCAGTCCCGAACTCGGACAGATCTCTAGAAACACCATATATTTT.

The chain uses TRBV10-3 and TRBJ1-2; unclear D gene. V lost 5 bases to trimming and J lost 6 bases, with 16 bases between them. CDR1 ENHRY and CDR2 SYGVKD come from the germline V gene. CDR3 length: 14 residues. CDR3 coding DNA: TGTGCCATCAGTCTGTCCCAATTGGTGGATGGCTACACCTTC. Translation: CAISLSQLVDGYTF.

As regards this clonotype: It is likely a read error, because the conserved phenylalanine at the end of the CDR3 is missing. This chain uses TRBV2 with TRBJ1-5; possible D gene TRBD1, 6 bases. The length of the CDR3 is 13 residues. The germline gives CDR1 SNHLY, CDR2 FYNNEI. Trimming removed 5 bases from V and 5 bases from J, with 10 bases in between. The CDR3 DNA reads TGTGCCAGCAGTCTCTACAGGGATCAGCCCCAGCATTCT. Amino acids: CASSLYRDQPQHS.

This clonotype has ten or more counts. This chain joins TRBV10-1 and TRBJ1-1; D possibly corresponds to TRBD1 (5 bases). The V end was cut by 9 bases, the J end by 2 bases, with 13 bases between. The CDR3 is 13 residues long. The germline V gene has CDR1 WNHNN and CDR2 SYGVQD (reference sequence). CDR3 coding DNA: TGCGCCAGTACGGACAATTTCAACACTGAAGCTTTCTTT. Translated: CASTDNFNTEAFF.

In the case of this clonotype: An end of the junction does not agree with germline; a read error may underlie this. The genes are TRBV29-1 and TRBJ2-7; D is possibly TRBD1 (6 bases). Germline CDR1 is SQVTM and CDR2 is ANQGSEA. CDR3 length: 11 amino acids. As DNA, the CDR3 is TGCAGCTGTGAACAGGGTTACGAACAGTACTTC. This encodes CSCEQGYEQYF.

About this clonotype: No DNA is shown, since the ends of the CDR3 on it are uncertain; the CDR3 is the one TCRdb lists. The chain combines TRBV11-2 with TRBJ2-7; the table's D gene call, TRBD2, was not cross checked with the DNA. The CDR3 length is 15 residues, termini included. CDR1 SGHAT and CDR2 FQNNGV come from the germline V gene. This CDR3 reads CASSLVASGSHEQYF.

Comments on this clonotype: Since no conserved phenylalanine or tryptophan closes the CDR3, a read error is the likely cause. The V gene is TRBV14, the J gene TRBJ2-3; D uncertain. The CDR3 has 13 residues. Germline-derived CDR1 and CDR2 are SGHDN and FVKESK. CDR3 nucleotides: TGTGCTAACAGCCGAGGATACACAGATACGCAGTATCTT. As protein: CANSRGYTDTQYL.

Concerning this clonotype itself: This likely comes from a read error, as the CDR3 has no conserved phenylalanine or tryptophan at its end. The chain combines TRBV4-2 with TRBJ2-5; no clear D. The CDR3 spans 12 residues. Per germline, CDR1 LGHNA and CDR2 YNFKEQ. V was cut by 2 bases and J by 4 bases, with 5 bases left in between. The CDR3 here is CASSQWGETQYH. The CDR3 nucleotides are TGTGCCAGCAGCCAATGGGGAGAGACCCAGTACCAC.

This clonotype was recorded a few times. A read error may be the cause here, since a much bigger clone is one base away. The rearrangement uses TRBV2 and TRBJ2-7, with a possible D match to TRBD2 (6 bases). Germline CDR1 SNHLY, CDR2 FYNNEI. The germline V and J ends were trimmed by 7 bases and 3 bases, with 13 bases remaining between them. The CDR3 has 13 amino acids. Here the CDR3 DNA reads TGTGCCAGCACCGGGAGCGTTGACTACGAGCAGTACTTC. This sequence encodes CASTGSVDYEQYF.

About this clonotype: Because the CDR3 is missing its conserved closing phenylalanine or tryptophan, this is likely a read error. The rearrangement links TRBV6-2 or TRBV6-3 to TRBJ2-1, with 13 bases lining up with TRBD2. The CDR3 spans 13 residues. V lost 6 bases to trimming and J lost 13 bases; unmatched junction nucleotides: 6. Germline-derived CDR1 and CDR2 are MNHEY and SVGEGT. The CDR3 DNA follows: TGTGCCAGCAGGACTAGCGGGAGGTCTGAACAGTTCTAC. Translating gives CASRTSGRSEQFY.

For this clonotype: The CDR3 ends on some other residue instead of the conserved phenylalanine or tryptophan, so this is likely a read error. The chain employs TRBV6-2 or TRBV6-3 and TRBJ2-3; D is possibly TRBD2 (6 bases). This CDR3 has 14 residues. CDR1 and CDR2 (germline): MNHEY, SVGEGT. The ends were cut back, 0 bases at V and 3 bases at J, with 7 bases in the middle. The CDR3 coding sequence is TGTGCCAGCAGTTACTCGACTAGAACAGATACGCAGTATTCT. Its translation: CASSYSTRTDTQYS.

Notes on this clonotype: One junction end disagrees with the germline gene, perhaps due to a read error. The chain couples TRBV29-1 to TRBJ1-1; D possibly corresponds to TRBD1 (6 bases). Germline V CDR1 and CDR2: SQVTM, ANQGSEA. The CDR3 is 15 residues long. The CDR3 sequence: CSGGQEGYQNTETFF. The CDR3 DNA reads as TGTAGCGGGGGGCAGGAAGGCTATCAGAACACTGAAACTTTCTTT.

There are a few counts of this clonotype. At one end, the junction sequence differs from germline, possibly due to a read error. This CDR3 is CSLAPGWGMNTEAFF. The CDR3 DNA is TGTAGCCTTGCCCCAGGTTGGGGGATGAACACTGAAGCTTTCTTC. J is TRBJ1-1 and V is TRBV29-1; D might be TRBD1 (5 bases). Germline values: CDR1 SQVTM, CDR2 ANQGSEA. The CDR3 is 15 amino acids.

Notes on this clonotype: One end of the junction is discordant with germline, which a read error may explain. J is TRBJ2-7 and V is TRBV5-4; tentatively, D is TRBD1 or TRBD2 (5 bases each). The V gene's germline CDR1 is SGHNT and CDR2 YYREEE (reference sequence). The CDR3 has 14 amino acids. The DNA of the CDR3 is TGTGCCACCAGCTTTCACCGGGATGGGGCTGAGCAGTACTTC. It codes for CATSFHRDGAEQYF.

With regard to this clonotype: One end of the junction does not line up with germline, which may come from a read error. The CDR3 nucleotides read TGTGCAAGCAACGTCTTGGGCAGGGGCGATCAGCCCCAGCATTTT. It is translated as CASNVLGRGDQPQHF. The chain recombines TRBV5-6 with TRBJ1-5; tentatively, D is TRBD1 (6 bases). The CDR3 has 15 residues. Germline V lookup: CDR1 SGHDT, CDR2 YYEEEE.